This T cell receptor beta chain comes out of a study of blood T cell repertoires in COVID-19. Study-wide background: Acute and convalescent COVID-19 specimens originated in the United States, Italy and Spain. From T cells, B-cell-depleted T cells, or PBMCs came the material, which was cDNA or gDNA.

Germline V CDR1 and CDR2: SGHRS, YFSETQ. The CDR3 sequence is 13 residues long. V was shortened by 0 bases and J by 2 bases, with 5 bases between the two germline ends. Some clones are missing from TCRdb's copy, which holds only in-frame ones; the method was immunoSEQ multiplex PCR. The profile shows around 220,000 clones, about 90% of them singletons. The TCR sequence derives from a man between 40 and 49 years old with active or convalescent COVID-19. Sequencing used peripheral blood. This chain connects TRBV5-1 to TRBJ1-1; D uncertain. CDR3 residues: CASSLELNTEAFF. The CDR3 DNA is TGCGCCAGCAGCTTGGAATTAAACACTGAAGCTTTCTTT.